The 8 T cell receptor beta chains reported below all come from one sample, sequenced in a study of long-term antiretroviral therapy in people with HIV. Sequencing relied on immunoSEQ assay v3.0, run at survey level. The table came from immunoSEQ multiplex PCR; TCRdb's copy has only in-frame clones and leaves some out. The table lists about 25,000 clones, around three quarters of them singletons. Material: unsorted PBMCs, obtained 2.1 years after starting antiretroviral therapy. All receptors come from a man younger than 40 with HIV.

J is TRBJ2-7 and V is TRBV4-2, with 8 bases aligning to TRBD2. The germline V gene has CDR1 LGHNA and CDR2 YNFKEQ. The CDR3 contains 21 residues. With V trimmed by 0 bases and J by 3 bases, 22 bases remained unmatched. DNA of the CDR3: TGTGCCAGCAGCCAAGACAGCGCGGGGGGCAGAAAGGTCTACGGGGACTACGAGCAGTACTTC. Translated: CASSQDSAGGRKVYGDYEQYF.

The genes are TRBV28 and TRBJ1-4; TRBD1 is a possible D gene (6 bases). CDR1 is MDHEN and CDR2 is SYDVKM in the germline V gene. Trimming left V 5 bases short and J 7 bases short, with 17 bases between. The CDR3 has 15 amino acids. CDR3 DNA: TGTGCCAGCAGTCCCCCCGGGACAATGGTTGAAAAACTGTTTTTT. This encodes CASSPPGTMVEKLFF.

The rearrangement joins TRBV7-9 to TRBJ2-3, with 8 bases matching TRBD2. Trimming took 5 bases from V and 0 from J; bases not matched to a gene: 4. The length of the CDR3 is 15 residues. The germline gives CDR1 SEHNR, CDR2 FQNEAQ (reference sequence). The CDR3, as DNA: TGTGCCAGCAGCCCGGGGGGGCTAAGCACAGATACGCAGTATTTT. It translates to CASSPGGLSTDTQYF. The whole variable domain, remainder taken from reference TRBV7-9 and TRBJ2-3, is DTGVSQNPRHKITKRGQNVTFRCDPISEHNRLYWYRQTLGQGPEFLTYFQNEAQLEKSRLLSDRFSAERPKGSFSTLEIQRTEQGDSAMYLCASSPGGLSTDTQYFGPGTRLTVL.

The CDR3 sequence: CASSASGNTIYF. CDR3 nucleotide sequence: TGTGCCAGCAGCGCCTCTGGAAACACCATATATTTT. The chain uses TRBV9 and TRBJ1-3; unclear D gene. Germline CDR1 reads SGDLS; CDR2 reads YYNGEE. This CDR3 contains 12 residues. Trimming pared 3 bases from V and 0 bases from J, leaving 1 base between.

This chain links TRBV28 with TRBJ1-6; no clear D. Germline V gene sequence: CDR1 MDHEN, CDR2 SYDVKM. The V gene lost 3 bases and the J gene lost 0 bases, with 15 bases spanning the gap. This CDR3 spans 18 amino acids. The CDR3 DNA sequence: TGTGCCAGCAGTTTGCCTAGACCGCAAAGCTCCTATAATTCACCCCTCCACTTT. This encodes CASSLPRPQSSYNSPLHF.

J is TRBJ2-3 and V is TRBV2, with a possible D match to TRBD2 (5 bases). The CDR3 extends over 12 amino acids. Trimming removed 6 bases at V and 4 bases at J, with 8 bases between. Looked up from germline, CDR1 is SNHLY and CDR2 is FYNNEI. As DNA, the CDR3 is TGTGCCAGCAGCTTAGCGTCAGATACGCAGTATTTT. Its protein product is CASSLASDTQYF.

This chain joins TRBV6-5 and TRBJ2-7; 8 bases fit TRBD2. J was trimmed by 5 bases and V by 6 bases; bases with no gene match: 9. Germline V lookup: CDR1 MNHEY, CDR2 SVGAGI. This CDR3 is built from 14 residues. The CDR3 sequence: CASSPRGGGHEQYF. CDR3 DNA sequence: TGTGCCAGCAGCCCCCGGGGGGGAGGCCACGAGCAGTACTTC.

J is TRBJ2-7 and V is TRBV4-2; TRBD1 agrees at 7 bases. The germline CDR1 and CDR2 sequences are LGHNA and YNFKEQ. V lost 1 base and J lost 4; bases outside the gene matches: 4. The CDR3 totals 14 residues. The chain's CDR3 is CASSQAGTVYEQYF. The DNA of the CDR3 is TGTGCCAGCAGCCAAGCCGGGACAGTGTACGAGCAGTACTTC.